This T cell receptor beta chain was obtained from a study of beta chain features in type 1 diabetes. General study points: Fewer insertions but more deletions were seen at VDJ junctions in type 1 diabetes patients. A moderate, significant TCRB CDR3 shortening appeared in type 1 diabetes across four CD4+ subsets. PCR might favor shorter templates, equally in patients and controls.

Isolated RNA was reverse transcribed in full, so expressed TCRB transcripts were sequenced. Assay used: immunoSEQ multiplex PCR; TCRdb lists only in-frame clones, some missing. This repertoire shows around 40,000 clones, roughly 70% found once; its top ten account for 2% to 2.5%. The CDR3 spans 14 residues. The V end lost 8 bases, the J end lost 4 bases, and 17 bases lay between the germline ends. Germline CDR1 is WSHSY and CDR2 is SAAADI. Heparinised blood was drawn once per donor, averaging roughly 110 mL. Sorting based on CD45RO/CCR7/CD25/CD127/CD95/CD27 separated CD4+ naive, central memory, regulatory and stem cell-like memory cells. Concerning this clone itself: The antigen remains unidentified.

The clonotype was recovered from a woman between 18 and 29 years old with type 1 diabetes. The sequenced sample was Tregs from blood. The V and J genes are TRBV10-2 and TRBJ1-1; TRBD1 might be the D (5 bases). CDR3 amino acids: CASSRGTLGTEAFF. As DNA, the CDR3 is TGCGCCAGCTCTCGGGGGACCCTGGGCACTGAAGCTTTCTTT.